The text below deals with one T cell receptor beta chain. A few counts support this clonotype. The antigen it recognizes is unknown. No quality values exist for individual bases; no much larger clone is one base distant. The library came from multiplex PCR. The listed sequencing device is Illumina HiSeq 4000. TCR beta libraries were built with iRepertoire HTBI primers and Arm-PCR amplification of CDR3 regions. Gel purification was performed on PCR products prior to sequencing. As for the original processing: A total of 62 TRBV and 14 TRBJ segments were identified across samples and were used for gene usage analysis of CDR3 amino acid clonotypes. COPE and FqMerger were used to merge filtered high-quality paired reads into contigs. BLAST was used to align contigs to the IMGT TRBV, TRBD and TRBJ reference genes, and CDR3 was defined following IMGT. Clonotypes above 0.1% frequency were classified as highly expanded clones. Shannon entropy served as the measure of repertoire diversity, while the Gini coefficient captured V-J evenness. A clonotype found in more than one individual was treated as public. TCRdb handled the public reads itself, with Q25 trimming in fastp and clone calling in MiXCR, and kept productive beta chains. Rows with a matching CDR3 protein are joined into one entry that keeps the most common DNA and genes. Clone size and V and J calls follow TCRdb, not the original study. The sample table records roughly 420,000 distinct CDR3 sequences; roughly a sixth of these occur just once. The ten most abundant clones make up about 24% of the sample.

The data stem from a study of regulatory T cells in long-lasting Graves disease (dated by TCRdb to the early 2020s). Concerning the study at large: Patients with newly diagnosed Graves' disease had been on antithyroid drugs for under 3 months. Peripheral blood TCR sequencing and RNA sequencing compared persistent Graves' disease patients with newly diagnosed Graves' disease patients. The study was registered as a clinical trial and conducted in China. A total of around 35 samples were covered by TCR sequencing, comprising around 13 persistent and 20 newly diagnosed Graves' disease patients.

The meaning of the sample's time point label: newly diagnosed GD, antithyroid drugs for less than 3 months. RNA was extracted from PBMCs in TRIzol for both TCR sequencing and RNA sequencing. The diagnosis of Graves' disease followed American Thyroid Association guidelines. The patients came from an endocrinology department in Xi'an, China. Each patient gave 8.5 to 9.5 milliliters of peripheral blood, collected in an EDTA anticoagulant tube. Ficoll Paque Plus density gradient separation was used to isolate PBMCs, and no further T cell sorting was performed. RNA quality was checked with an Agilent 2100 Bioanalyzer and agarose gel, and concentration with a NanoDrop 2000. The paper's findings and limits, for the study overall: Compared with newly diagnosed patients, patients with persistent Graves' disease had lower TCR Shannon entropy and fewer highly expanded clones, which suggests clonal expansion. More public clonotypes were shared among persistent patients (2,741) than among newly diagnosed patients (966). TRBV28, TRBJ1-2 and TRBJ2-5 were preferentially used in persistent disease, while TRBV20-1 and TRBJ2-1 were favored in newly diagnosed disease. Only peripheral blood was studied, because thyroid tissue, the primary lesion, was inaccessible. The authors acknowledged the small sample size as a limitation that may reduce accuracy. Only the TCR beta chain was sequenced and analyzed.

CDR1 and CDR2, per the germline V gene (reference sequence), are SEHNR and FQNEAQ. V ends up 5 bases short and J 4 bases short, with an unmatched junction base count of 11. The CDR3 contains 17 residues, cysteine and phenylalanine counted. CDR3 DNA is the only sequence kept; it has 51 bases, read in frame from the first base. The specimen comprised peripheral blood mononuclear cells (PBMCs), sampled at new diagnosis, from a patient treated with antithyroid drugs. This receptor was identified in a female donor with Graves disease. The chain is assembled from TRBV7-9 and TRBJ2-3; the junction holds 11 bases that match TRBD2. The DNA sequence is as follows: TGTGCCAGCAGCCGGCACAAATTGACTAGCGGGGCAGATACGCAGTATTTT. It encodes CASSRHKLTSGADTQYF.